Presented here are 20 T cell receptor beta chains from one specimen sequenced in a study of cytomegalovirus exposure and HLA in healthy donors. The PCR ran on 60 Vbeta and 13 Jbeta primers. Clones were read by immunoSEQ multiplex PCR, and TCRdb kept only the in-frame ones, dropping some. The data show roughly 150,000 clones, just over 70% seen once. Sequenced: PBMCs. Source of these receptors: a woman in her 30s in good health and CMV-seronegative.

This sequence joins TRBV5-4 and TRBJ2-3; tentatively, D is TRBD2 (6 bases). Germline-derived CDR1 and CDR2 are SGHNT and YYREEE (reference sequence). V lost 2 bases and J lost 1, with 20 bases in between. The length of the CDR3 is 18 residues. The CDR3 loop is CASSFLPVRGYRTDTQYF. Here the CDR3 DNA reads TGTGCCAGCAGCTTCCTCCCAGTTCGGGGGTATCGCACAGATACGCAGTATTTT.

This sequence joins TRBV11-2 and TRBJ1-4; D is ambiguous. CDR1 is SGHAT and CDR2 is FQNNGV in the germline V gene. CDR3 length: 13 amino acids. V was shortened by 3 bases and J by 8 bases, with 10 bases between the two germline ends. CDR3 bases: TGTGCCAGCAGCTTTTCGGACTCAGAAAAACTGTTTTTT. This sequence encodes CASSFSDSEKLFF.

With regard to this clone: One end of the junction is discordant with germline, which a read error may explain. The gene calls are TRBV7-7 and TRBJ2-7; 7 bases are shared with TRBD2. The CDR3 length is 15 residues. Per germline, CDR1 SSHAT and CDR2 FNYEAQ (reference sequence). The CDR3 is CASSLGGAGEDEQYF. The CDR3 DNA reads as TGTGCTAGCAGCTTAGGTGGTGCGGGAGAGGACGAGCAGTACTTC.

The genes are TRBV5-8 and TRBJ1-5, with TRBD1 as a possible D gene (5 bases). Between the trimmed V and J ends, which lost 5 bases and 4 bases, there was a span of 28 bases. The germline V gene has CDR1 SGHTS and CDR2 YDEGEE. The CDR3 length is 19 residues. The CDR3 coding sequence is TGTGCCAGCAGTCCCCCGCAGGGTTGGGGAGAGCGGGCGAATCAGCCCCAGCATTTT. Translating gives CASSPPQGWGERANQPQHF.

The genes are TRBV7-9 and TRBJ1-2, with D unresolved. The CDR3 contains 15 residues. The germline V and J ends were trimmed by 2 bases and 4 bases, with 14 bases remaining between them. Germline lookup yields CDR1 SEHNR and CDR2 FQNEAQ (reference sequence). The chain's CDR3 is CASSLLPGIGYGYTF. CDR3 bases: TGTGCCAGCAGCTTATTACCGGGTATAGGCTATGGCTACACCTTC.

The chain employs TRBV4-1 and TRBJ2-7; D might be TRBD1 (5 bases). V lost 4 bases and J lost 4, with 17 bases in between. The germline V gene has CDR1 MGHRA and CDR2 YSYEKL. This CDR3 spans 15 amino acids. The chain's CDR3 is CASSRHPRVSYEQYF. The CDR3 nucleotides are TGCGCCAGCAGCCGGCATCCCAGGGTCTCATACGAGCAGTACTTC.

The V and J genes are TRBV5-1 and TRBJ2-5; a possible D gene is TRBD2 (5 bases). Per germline, CDR1 SGHRS and CDR2 YFSETQ. This CDR3 is built from 13 residues. V was shortened by 4 bases and J by 3 bases, with 10 bases between the two germline ends. The CDR3 nucleotides are TGCGCCAGCAGCCAAGGACTGAAAGAGACCCAGTACTTC. Its translation is CASSQGLKETQYF.

By share, this clone ranks as large. The chain uses TRBV25-1 and TRBJ1-2, with TRBD1 matching 11 bases. CDR1 is MGHDK and CDR2 is SYGVNS in the germline V gene. The CDR3 is 15 residues long. Trimming removed 3 bases from V and 8 bases from J; junction bases left unmatched: 8. CDR3 region: CASSESGQGALGYTF. The CDR3 nucleotides are TGTGCCAGCAGTGAGTCCGGACAGGGGGCGCTGGGCTACACCTTC.

The CDR3 region is CASSIGQGAYNSPLHF. CDR3 in DNA: TGCGCCAGCAGCATTGGACAGGGTGCCTATAATTCACCCCTCCACTTT. The rearrangement uses TRBV5-1 and TRBJ1-6, with 8 bases fitting TRBD1. Germline loops: CDR1 SGHRS, CDR2 YFSETQ. The V segment lost 4 bases and the J segment 2 bases; nucleotides outside the gene matches: 5. The CDR3 is 16 residues long.

J is TRBJ1-4 and V is TRBV7-9; 7 nucleotides line up with TRBD1. From germline, CDR1 is SEHNR and CDR2 FQNEAQ (reference sequence). This CDR3 spans 16 amino acids. Losses at the gene ends were 5 bases for V and 5 bases for J; bases not matched to a gene: 11. In DNA form, the CDR3 reads TGTGCCAGCAGCCCCCTCCCCACAGGGGCCAATGAAAAACTGTTTTTT. It is translated as CASSPLPTGANEKLFF.

This clone was observed a single time. This chain uses TRBV9 with TRBJ1-2; perhaps TRBD1 as D (6 bases). The CDR3 extends over 13 amino acids. Germline values: CDR1 SGDLS, CDR2 YYNGEE. The V and J ends lost 4 bases and 5 bases respectively, with 12 bases between them. The chain's CDR3 is CASSYGGQYGYTF. The CDR3 coding sequence is TGTGCCAGCAGCTACGGGGGGCAGTATGGCTACACCTTC.

This rearrangement joins TRBV7-8 to TRBJ1-1, with 7 nucleotides matching TRBD1. V was pared by 5 bases and J by 4 bases, with 10 bases of the junction left unmatched. Germline CDR1 SGHVS, CDR2 FQNEAQ. The CDR3 spans 15 residues. This CDR3 reads CASSPPGGGVTEAFF. CDR3 nucleotide sequence: TGTGCCAGCAGCCCCCCGGGAGGGGGCGTCACTGAAGCTTTCTTT. The entire variable domain, with the rest obtained from reference TRBV7-8 and TRBJ1-1, is as follows: GAGVSQSPRYKVAKRGQDVALRCDPISGHVSLFWYQQALGQGPEFLTYFQNEAQLDKSGLPSDRFFAERPEGSVSTLKIQRTQQEDSAVYLCASSPPGGGVTEAFFGQGTRLTVV.

The chain is built from TRBV6-5 and TRBJ1-1, with D tentatively TRBD1 (6 bases). CDR1 MNHEY and CDR2 SVGAGI come from the germline V gene. The germline V and J ends were trimmed by 6 bases and 5 bases, with 13 bases remaining between them. The CDR3 runs 13 residues. CDR3 bases: TGTGCCAGCAGAACAGGGCATATGACTGAAGCTTTCTTT. As protein: CASRTGHMTEAFF.

This chain links TRBV10-1 with TRBJ2-3; 9 nucleotides match TRBD2. The CDR3 runs 16 residues. Germline CDR1 is WNHNN and CDR2 is SYGVQD (reference sequence). This CDR3 reads CALEPPLAGFTDTQYF. DNA for the CDR3: TGCGCTCTGGAGCCCCCCCTAGCGGGGTTCACAGATACGCAGTATTTT.

This rearrangement joins TRBV7-8 to TRBJ2-1, with D maybe TRBD2 (6 bases). CDR1 is SGHVS and CDR2 is FQNEAQ in the germline V gene. The CDR3 is made up of 13 amino acids. V gave up 1 base and J gave up 7 bases, with 8 bases separating them. The CDR3 sequence: CASSLGGENEQFF. The CDR3 nucleotides are TGTGCCAGCAGCTTAGGGGGGGAAAATGAGCAGTTCTTC. Full variable domain (outside the CDR3, taken from reference TRBV7-8 and TRBJ2-1): GAGVSQSPRYKVAKRGQDVALRCDPISGHVSLFWYQQALGQGPEFLTYFQNEAQLDKSGLPSDRFFAERPEGSVSTLKIQRTQQEDSAVYLCASSLGGENEQFFGPGTRLTVL.

This clone was seen more than once but under ten times. The genes are TRBV5-1 and TRBJ1-1; 7 bases map to TRBD1. Germline CDR1 is SGHRS and CDR2 is YFSETQ. V lost 0 bases to trimming and J lost 2 bases; unmatched junction nucleotides: 1. The CDR3 spans 14 residues. CDR3: CASSLEGANTEAFF. The CDR3 DNA is TGCGCCAGCAGCTTGGAGGGGGCAAACACTGAAGCTTTCTTT. The full variable domain, its missing parts supplied by reference TRBV5-1 and TRBJ1-1, is KAGVTQTPRYLIKTRGQQVTLSCSPISGHRSVSWYQQTPGQGLQFLFEYFSETQRNKGNFPGRFSGRQFSNSRSEMNVSTLELGDSALYLCASSLEGANTEAFFGQGTRLTVV.

V gene TRBV19 combines with J gene TRBJ2-2; no definite D call. Germline CDR1 and CDR2: LNHDA and SQIVND (reference sequence). Trimming took off 3 bases at V and 4 bases at J, with 6 bases between the two ends. The CDR3 has 13 residues. The CDR3 bases are TGTGCCAGTAGTATTGGTAGCACCGGGGAGCTGTTTTTT. Protein product: CASSIGSTGELFF.

The chain is built from TRBV6-5 and TRBJ1-6; 9 bases are shared with TRBD1. The germline V gene encodes CDR1 MNHEY and CDR2 SVGAGI. The CDR3 sequence is 14 residues long. After removal of 6 bases from V and 10 bases from J, the junction contained 7 bases not matched to a gene. CDR3 sequence reads: CASSRTGEDSPLHF. For the CDR3, the DNA is TGTGCCAGCAGCAGGACAGGGGAGGACTCACCCCTCCACTTT.

The V gene is TRBV11-2, the J gene TRBJ2-7, with 9 bases matching TRBD2. The V and J ends lost 0 bases and 7 bases, in that order; junction bases with no gene match: 1. CDR1 SGHAT and CDR2 FQNNGV come from the germline V gene. The CDR3 runs 13 residues. Here the CDR3 reads CASSLEAGGEQYF. CDR3 coding DNA: TGTGCCAGCAGCTTAGAAGCGGGAGGAGAGCAGTACTTC.

V is TRBV7-9 and J is TRBJ2-7; TRBD2 might be the D (6 bases). Trimming left V 6 bases short and J 0 bases short, with 12 bases between. This CDR3 spans 14 amino acids. Germline CDR1 is SEHNR and CDR2 is FQNEAQ (reference sequence). DNA of the CDR3: TGTGCCAGCAGTTTTAGCGGTCCCTCCTACGAGCAGTACTTC. Protein product: CASSFSGPSYEQYF.